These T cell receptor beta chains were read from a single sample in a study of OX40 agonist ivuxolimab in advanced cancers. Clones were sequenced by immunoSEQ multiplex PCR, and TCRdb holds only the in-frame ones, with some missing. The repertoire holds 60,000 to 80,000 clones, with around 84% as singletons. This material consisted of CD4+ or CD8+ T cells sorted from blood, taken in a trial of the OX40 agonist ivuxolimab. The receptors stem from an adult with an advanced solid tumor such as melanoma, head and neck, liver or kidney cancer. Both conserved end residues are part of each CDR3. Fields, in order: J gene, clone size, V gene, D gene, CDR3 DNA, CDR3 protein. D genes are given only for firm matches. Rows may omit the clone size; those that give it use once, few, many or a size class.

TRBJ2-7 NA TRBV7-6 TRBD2 TGTGCCAGCAGCTTAGGAGGCGGGACTAGCGGCTACGAGCAGTACTTC CASSLGGGTSGYEQYF
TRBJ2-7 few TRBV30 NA TGTGCCTGGAGTGGGACACCCAAACGGACCTACGAGCAGTACTTC CAWSGTPKRTYEQYF
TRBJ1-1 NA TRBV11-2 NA TGTGCCAGCAGCTTAATGGACTCCCGGGCTGAAGCTTTCTTT CASSLMDSRAEAFF
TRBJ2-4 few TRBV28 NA TGTGCCAGCAGCAGTTATATAGCCAAAAACATTCAGTACTTC CASSSYIAKNIQYF
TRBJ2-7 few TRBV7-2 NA TGTGCCAGCAGCTTATTCCCCTTCTCCTACGAGCAGTACTTC CASSLFPFSYEQYF
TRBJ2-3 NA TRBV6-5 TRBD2 TGTGCCAGCAGTTTACGACTAGCGGGAGGGCTAGATACGCAGTATTTT CASSLRLAGGLDTQYF
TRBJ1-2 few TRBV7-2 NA TGTGCCAGCAGCTTATTCGGGCAGGGAAGAGGCTACACCTTC CASSLFGQGRGYTF
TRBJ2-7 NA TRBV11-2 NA TGTGCCAGCACCGAGGATTTCCTCTCCTACGAGCAGTACTTC CASTEDFLSYEQYF
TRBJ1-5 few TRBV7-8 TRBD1 TGTGCCAGCAGCCGTTCCTGGGGGGACAGCCCTAATCAGCCCCAGCATTTT CASSRSWGDSPNQPQHF
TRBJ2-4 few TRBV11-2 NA TGTGCCAGCAGCTCCCTAGGAACTCCCGCGGCCAAAAACATTCAGTACTTC CASSSLGTPAAKNIQYF
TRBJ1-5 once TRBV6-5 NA TGTGCCAGCAGTTCTGTCAGGGGTAGCAATCAGCCCCAGCATTTT CASSSVRGSNQPQHF
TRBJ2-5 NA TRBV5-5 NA TGTGCCAGCAGCTTTACATCAGAGACCCAGTACTTC CASSFTSETQYF
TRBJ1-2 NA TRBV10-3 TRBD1 TGTGCCTCACTTCAAGGCGGGACAGGGGCCAGGGGCTACACCTTC CASLQGGTGARGYTF
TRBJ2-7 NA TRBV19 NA TGTGCCAGTAGTAAAAAACAGGGTACCTACGAGCAGTACTTC CASSKKQGTYEQYF
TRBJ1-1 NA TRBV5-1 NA TGCGCCAGCACCGATGAGGGCTACGGGACTGAAGCTTTCTTT CASTDEGYGTEAFF
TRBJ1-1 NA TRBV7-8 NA TGTGCCAGCAGCTTAGAGGGGTTAGGCCTCCTAAAGGGGAACACTGAAGCTTTCTTT CASSLEGLGLLKGNTEAFF
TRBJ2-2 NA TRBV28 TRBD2 TGTGCCAGCAGGCCCCAGGCGGGGGATCCTCCAAGGGAGCTGTTTTTT CASRPQAGDPPRELFF
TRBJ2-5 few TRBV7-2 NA TGTGCCAGCAGCTTATATGTAGGGGCCCAAGAGACCCAGTACTTC CASSLYVGAQETQYF
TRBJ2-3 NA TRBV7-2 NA TGTGCCAGCAGCTTAGCTGGCGAAGATACGCAGTATTTT CASSLAGEDTQYF
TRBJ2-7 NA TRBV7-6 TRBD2 TGTGCCAGCAGCTTAGGGACTAGCAGCGTCTACGAGCAGTACTTC CASSLGTSSVYEQYF
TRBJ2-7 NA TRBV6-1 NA TGTGCCAGCAGTGAAGAGAGCTCCTACGAGCAGTACTTC CASSEESSYEQYF
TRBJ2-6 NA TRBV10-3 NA TGTGCCATCAGTGAGTGGCGGACTCTCTCTGGGGCCAACGTCCTGACTTTC CAISEWRTLSGANVLTF
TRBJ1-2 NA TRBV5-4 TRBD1 TGTGCCAGCAGCCCGCCGGGACAGGGGGCCATCTATGGCTACACCTTC CASSPPGQGAIYGYTF
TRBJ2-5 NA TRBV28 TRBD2 TGTGCCAGCAGTTTCTCCCCGGGACTAGCGGGAGAAGGAGAGACCCAGTACTTC CASSFSPGLAGEGETQYF
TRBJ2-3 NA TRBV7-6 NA TGTGCCAGCAGCAGGGACTCTCCAAGGGATACGCAGTATTTT CASSRDSPRDTQYF
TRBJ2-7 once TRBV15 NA TGTGCCACCAGCAGAGTGGGGGCAGGAGAGCAGTACTTC CATSRVGAGEQYF
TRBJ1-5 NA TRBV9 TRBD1 TGTGCCAGCAGCGAGACAGGGGAGTATAGCAATCAGCCCCAGCATTTT CASSETGEYSNQPQHF
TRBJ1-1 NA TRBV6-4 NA TGTGCCAGCAGTGCCAATGGAGGAAACACTGAAGCTTTCTTT CASSANGGNTEAFF
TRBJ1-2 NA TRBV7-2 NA TGTGCCAGCAGCTTATACACCAATCTGGATGGCTACACCTTC CASSLYTNLDGYTF
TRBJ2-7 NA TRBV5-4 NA TGTGCCAGCAGCTTGCAGAGATCCTACGAGCAGTACTTC CASSLQRSYEQYF
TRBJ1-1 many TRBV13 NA TGTGCCGCGGGGATAAACACTGAAGCTTTCTTT CAAGINTEAFF
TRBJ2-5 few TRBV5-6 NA TGTGCCAGCAGCTTGGTCGGATTCTTCCAAGAGACCCAGTACTTC CASSLVGFFQETQYF
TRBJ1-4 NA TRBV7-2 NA TGTGCCAGCAGCACCCAAGCGGGAGCAGAAAAACTGTTTTTT CASSTQAGAEKLFF